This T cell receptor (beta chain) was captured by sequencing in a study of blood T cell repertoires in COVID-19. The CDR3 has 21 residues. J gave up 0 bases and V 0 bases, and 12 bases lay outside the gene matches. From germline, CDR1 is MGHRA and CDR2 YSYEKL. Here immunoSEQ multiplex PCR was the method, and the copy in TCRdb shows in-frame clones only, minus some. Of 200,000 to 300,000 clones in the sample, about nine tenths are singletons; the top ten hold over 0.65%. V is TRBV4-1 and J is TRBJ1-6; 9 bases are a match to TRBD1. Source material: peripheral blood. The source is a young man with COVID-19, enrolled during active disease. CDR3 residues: CASSQDSPGQGRFSYNSPLHF. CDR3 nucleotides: TGCGCCAGCAGCCAAGACTCTCCGGGACAGGGCAGGTTCTCCTATAATTCACCCCTCCACTTT.